This TCR beta chain was sequenced during a study of Ad26.COV2.S vaccination and SARS-CoV-2 variants. Study overall: As a participant in COV1001, the donor was in the Ad26.COV2.S trial arm.

Documented treatment: about 20 received Ad26.COV2.S at low or high dose, single or two shots; roughly 5 received placebo; per-sample allocation not given. Sampling was performed 63 days after the first vaccine or placebo injection. Built on an Ad26 vector, the vaccine expressed Wuhan-strain SARS-CoV-2 spike. As concerns this clone: As yet, its antigen is unknown.

General observations from the study: Similar non-spike TCR breadth was observed in recipients of vaccine and of placebo.

This CDR3 spans 12 amino acids. Germline loops: CDR1 SEHNR, CDR2 FQNEAQ (reference sequence). V lost 3 bases, J lost 5 bases, and 5 bases lay in between. Sequenced by immunoSEQ multiplex PCR; TCRdb stores in-frame clones only, minus some. This sample carries about 440,000 clones, about 92% of them seen once, and the ten largest clones take around 4.5%. The sample here was peripheral blood, taken in a trial of Ad26.COV2.S vaccine versus placebo. J is TRBJ1-5 and V is TRBV7-9; no reliable D call. The sequence derives from a person aged 18-65 years who received the Ad26.COV2.S COVID-19 vaccine or a placebo. CDR3 amino acids: CASSFGYQPQHF. CDR3 coding DNA: TGTGCCAGCAGCTTTGGGTATCAGCCCCAGCATTTT.